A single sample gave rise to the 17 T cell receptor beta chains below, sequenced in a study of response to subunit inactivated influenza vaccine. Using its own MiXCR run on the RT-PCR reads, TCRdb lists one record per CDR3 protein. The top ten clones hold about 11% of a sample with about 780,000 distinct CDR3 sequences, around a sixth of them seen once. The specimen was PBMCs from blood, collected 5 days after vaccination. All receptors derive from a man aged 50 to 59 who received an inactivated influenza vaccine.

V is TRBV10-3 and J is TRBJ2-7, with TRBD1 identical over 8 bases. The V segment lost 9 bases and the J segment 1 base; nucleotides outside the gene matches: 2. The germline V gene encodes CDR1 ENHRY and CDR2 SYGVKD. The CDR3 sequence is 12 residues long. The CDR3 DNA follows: TGTGCCATACAGGGGGAATCCTACGAGCAGTACTTC. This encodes CAIQGESYEQYF.

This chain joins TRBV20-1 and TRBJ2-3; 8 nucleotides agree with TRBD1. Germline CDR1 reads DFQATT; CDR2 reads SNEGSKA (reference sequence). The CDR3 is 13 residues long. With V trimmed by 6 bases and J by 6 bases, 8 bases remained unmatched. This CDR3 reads CSANTGGFDTQYF. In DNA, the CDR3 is TGCAGTGCGAATACAGGGGGTTTTGATACGCAGTATTTT.

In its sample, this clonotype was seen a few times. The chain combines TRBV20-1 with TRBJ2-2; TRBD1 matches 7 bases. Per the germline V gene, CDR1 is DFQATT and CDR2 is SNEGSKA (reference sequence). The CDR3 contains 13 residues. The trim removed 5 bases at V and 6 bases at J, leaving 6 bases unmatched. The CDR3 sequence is CSADRVGAGELFF. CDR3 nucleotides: TGCAGTGCTGACAGGGTGGGGGCCGGGGAGCTGTTTTTT.

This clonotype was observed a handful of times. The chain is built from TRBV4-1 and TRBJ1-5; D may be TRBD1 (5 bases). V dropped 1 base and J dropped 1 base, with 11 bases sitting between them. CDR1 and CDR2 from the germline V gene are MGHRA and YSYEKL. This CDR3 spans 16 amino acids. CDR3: CASSQVGGASNQPQHF. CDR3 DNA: TGCGCCAGCAGCCAAGTTGGAGGGGCCAGCAATCAGCCCCAGCATTTT.

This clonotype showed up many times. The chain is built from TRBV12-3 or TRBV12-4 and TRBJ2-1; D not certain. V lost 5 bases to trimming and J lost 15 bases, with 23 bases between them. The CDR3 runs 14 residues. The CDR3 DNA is TGTGCCAGCAGTGGTCGAGGCATAATATGGGAACGGTTCTTC. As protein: CASSGRGIIWERFF.

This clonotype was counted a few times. The CDR3 sequence: CASSVGWGLEQYF. Here the CDR3 DNA reads TGTGCCAGCAGCGTAGGCTGGGGGCTCGAGCAGTACTTC. The chain is built from TRBV7-2 and TRBJ2-7; possibly TRBD1 for D (6 bases). The V gene lost 5 bases and the J gene lost 6 bases, with 14 bases spanning the gap. The germline V gene has CDR1 SGHTA and CDR2 FQGNSA. The length of the CDR3 is 13 residues.

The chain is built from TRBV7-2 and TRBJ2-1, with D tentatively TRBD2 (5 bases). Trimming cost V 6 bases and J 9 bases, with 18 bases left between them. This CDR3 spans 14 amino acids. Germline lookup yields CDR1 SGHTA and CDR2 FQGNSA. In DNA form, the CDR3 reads TGTGCCAGCAGAAGCACGGATTTTCGGGGTGAGCAGTTCTTC. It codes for CASRSTDFRGEQFF.

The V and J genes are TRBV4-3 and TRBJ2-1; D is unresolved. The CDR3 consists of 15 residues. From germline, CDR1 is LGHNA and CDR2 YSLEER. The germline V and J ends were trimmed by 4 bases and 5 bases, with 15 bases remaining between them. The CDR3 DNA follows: TGCGCCAGCAGCCTCTTAAGCGCCTTAGACAATGAGCAGTTCTTC. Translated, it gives CASSLLSALDNEQFF.

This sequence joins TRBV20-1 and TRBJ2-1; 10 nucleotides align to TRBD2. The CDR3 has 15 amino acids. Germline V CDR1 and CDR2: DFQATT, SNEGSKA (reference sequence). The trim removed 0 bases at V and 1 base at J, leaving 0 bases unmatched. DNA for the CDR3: TGCAGTGCTAGAGAAGCGGGAGGGTCCTACAATGAGCAGTTCTTC. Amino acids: CSAREAGGSYNEQFF.

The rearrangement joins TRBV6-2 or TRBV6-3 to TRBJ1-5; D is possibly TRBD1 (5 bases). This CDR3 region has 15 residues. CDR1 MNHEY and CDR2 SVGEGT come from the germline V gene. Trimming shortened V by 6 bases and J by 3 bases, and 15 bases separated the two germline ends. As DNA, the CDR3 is TGTGCCAGCAGCCACGGGGGACGGATCAATCAGCCCCAGCATTTT. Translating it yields CASSHGGRINQPQHF.

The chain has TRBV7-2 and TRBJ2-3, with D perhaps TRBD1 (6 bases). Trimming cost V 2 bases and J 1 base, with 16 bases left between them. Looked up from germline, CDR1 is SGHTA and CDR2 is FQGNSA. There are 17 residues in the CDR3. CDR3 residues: CASSLLQGGAGTDTQYF. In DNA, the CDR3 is TGTGCCAGCAGCTTATTACAGGGTGGGGCAGGCACAGATACGCAGTATTTT.

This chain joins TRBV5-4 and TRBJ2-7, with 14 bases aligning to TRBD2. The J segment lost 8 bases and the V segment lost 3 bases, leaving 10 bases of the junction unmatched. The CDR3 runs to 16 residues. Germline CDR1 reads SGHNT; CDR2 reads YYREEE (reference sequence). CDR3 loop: CASSWAPGLAGEKQYF. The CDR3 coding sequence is TGTGCCAGCAGCTGGGCACCGGGACTAGCGGGAGAAAAGCAGTACTTC.

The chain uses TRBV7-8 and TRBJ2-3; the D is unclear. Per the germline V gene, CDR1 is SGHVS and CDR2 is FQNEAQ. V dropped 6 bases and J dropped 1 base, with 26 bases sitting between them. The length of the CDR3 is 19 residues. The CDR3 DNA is TGTGCCAGCAGAGTAGCTGTATTGTCGAGCCCCTGGGGCACAGATACGCAGTATTTT. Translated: CASRVAVLSSPWGTDTQYF. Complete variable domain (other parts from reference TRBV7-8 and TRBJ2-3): GAGVSQSPRYKVAKRGQDVALRCDPISGHVSLFWYQQALGQGPEFLTYFQNEAQLDKSGLPSDRFFAERPEGSVSTLKIQRTQQEDSAVYLCASRVAVLSSPWGTDTQYFGPGTRLTVL.

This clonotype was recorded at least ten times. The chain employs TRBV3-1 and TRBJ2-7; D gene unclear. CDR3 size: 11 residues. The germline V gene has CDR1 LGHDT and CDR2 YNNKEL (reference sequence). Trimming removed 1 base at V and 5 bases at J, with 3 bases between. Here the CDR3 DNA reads TGTGCCAGCAGCCAAGTGGACGAGCAGTACTTC. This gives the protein CASSQVDEQYF.

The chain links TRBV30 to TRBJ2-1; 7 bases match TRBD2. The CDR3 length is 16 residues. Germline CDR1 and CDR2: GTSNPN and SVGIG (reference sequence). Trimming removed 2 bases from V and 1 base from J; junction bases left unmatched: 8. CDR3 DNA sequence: TGTGCCTGGAGTATGGGTCTAGCGGCGTCCTACAATGAGCAGTTCTTC. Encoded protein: CAWSMGLAASYNEQFF.

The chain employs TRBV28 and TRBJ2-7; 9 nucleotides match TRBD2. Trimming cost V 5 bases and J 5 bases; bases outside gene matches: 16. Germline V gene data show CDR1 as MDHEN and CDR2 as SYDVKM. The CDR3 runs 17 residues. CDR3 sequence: CASSLPFGRSGRNEQYF. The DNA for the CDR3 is TGTGCCAGCAGTCTACCCTTCGGGCGTAGCGGGAGAAACGAGCAGTACTTC.

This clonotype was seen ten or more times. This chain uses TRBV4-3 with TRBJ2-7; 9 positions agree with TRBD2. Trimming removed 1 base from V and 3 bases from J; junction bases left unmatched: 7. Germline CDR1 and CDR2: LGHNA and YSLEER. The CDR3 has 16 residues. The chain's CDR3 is CASSQGTGTSFYEQYF. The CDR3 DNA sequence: TGCGCCAGCAGCCAAGGTACCGGGACTAGCTTCTACGAGCAGTACTTC.